One sample yielded the 23 T cell receptor beta chains listed below, sequenced in a study of CD8 T cells in ankylosing spondylitis. A single record per CDR3 protein comes from TCRdb applying MiXCR to the 5' RACE reads. The sample yields roughly 250,000 distinct CDR3 sequences, approximately 10% seen once. What was sequenced was blood, either unsorted or a sorted T cell fraction (not recorded which). The receptors originated from a male donor with ankylosing spondylitis or in good health (not recorded which).

V and J are TRBV19 and TRBJ1-5; D gene unclear. This CDR3 has 14 residues. V gave up 3 bases and J gave up 3 bases, with 9 bases separating them. Germline V gene sequence: CDR1 LNHDA, CDR2 SQIVND (reference sequence). For the CDR3, the DNA is TGTGCCAGTAGTATGGAAAGAGCCAATCAGCCCCAGCATTTT. Its protein is CASSMERANQPQHF.

This clonotype appeared many times. The chain has TRBV5-1 and TRBJ2-6; 12 bases match TRBD1. Germline CDR1 is SGHRS and CDR2 is YFSETQ. Trimming took 3 bases from V and 4 from J; bases not matched to a gene: 8. CDR3 length equals 18 residues. The DNA of the CDR3 is TGCGCCAGCAGCTCTTCGGGACAGGGGGCGCTAGGGGCCAACGTCCTGACTTTC. Its protein product is CASSSSGQGALGANVLTF.

This clonotype was counted at least ten times. This chain connects TRBV15 to TRBJ2-7, with D perhaps matching TRBD2 (6 bases). CDR1 LNHNV and CDR2 YYDKDF come from the germline V gene (reference sequence). CDR3 size: 14 residues. V lost 0 bases, J lost 0 bases, and 6 bases lay in between. The CDR3 loop reads CATSREGGSYEQYF. CDR3 coding DNA: TGTGCCACCAGCAGAGAGGGAGGCTCCTACGAGCAGTACTTC.

This clonotype was counted many times. The rearrangement links TRBV20-1 to TRBJ2-3, with D uncertain. V gave up 0 bases and J gave up 0 bases, with 10 bases separating them. Germline lookup yields CDR1 DFQATT and CDR2 SNEGSKA (reference sequence). There are 15 residues in the CDR3. CDR3 sequence (DNA): TGCAGTGCTAGAGATGACACTCGGAGCACAGATACGCAGTATTTT. Protein sequence: CSARDDTRSTDTQYF.

The V call is TRBV3-1, the J call TRBJ2-1; 8 bases agree with TRBD2. This CDR3 region has 18 residues. CDR1 and CDR2 (germline): LGHDT, YNNKEL (reference sequence). V dropped 0 bases and J dropped 2; count of bases not matched to a gene: 9. The DNA for the CDR3 is TGTGCCAGCAGCCAAGATCTTGTTACTAGCGGAGCCTACAATGAGCAGTTCTTC. Translating gives CASSQDLVTSGAYNEQFF.

This clonotype was recorded at least ten times. The chain couples TRBV21-1 to TRBJ2-1; the table's D call of TRBD1 was not tested on the DNA. TRBV21-1 has pseudogene status. There are 18 residues in the CDR3. The CDR3 is CASSQFGTGGFPWDEQFF. CDR3 coding DNA: TGTGCCAGCTCCCAGTTCGGGACAGGGGGTTTCCCGTGGGATGAGCAGTTCTTC.

This clonotype was seen repeatedly, ten times or more. The chain links TRBV28 to TRBJ2-1; 9 nucleotides align to TRBD1. The length of the CDR3 is 16 residues. J gave up 7 bases and V 2 bases, and 9 bases lay outside the gene matches. The germline V gene has CDR1 MDHEN and CDR2 SYDVKM. The CDR3 bases are TGTGCCAGCAGTTTAGCGGCGACAGGGGGGAGAAATGAGCAGTTCTTC. Its protein product is CASSLAATGGRNEQFF.

This clonotype was counted ten times or more. This chain uses TRBV11-2 with TRBJ2-7; tentative D call: TRBD1 (6 bases). In germline, CDR1 is SGHAT, CDR2 FQNNGV. The CDR3 is 14 residues long. The V gene lost 3 bases and the J gene lost 3 bases, with 12 bases spanning the gap. In DNA, the CDR3 is TGTGCCAGCAGCTTCCGAGGGGGAAACTACGAGCAGTACTTC. Translating gives CASSFRGGNYEQYF.

In its sample, this clonotype was seen many times. The chain carries TRBV20-1 and TRBJ2-7; D remains ambiguous. CDR3 length: 16 amino acids. CDR1 and CDR2 (germline): DFQATT, SNEGSKA (reference sequence). V was cut by 3 bases and J by 2 bases, with 20 bases left in between. The CDR3 sequence is CSASQLTANKAYEQYF. The CDR3 bases are TGCAGTGCTAGTCAGCTTACAGCTAACAAAGCCTACGAGCAGTACTTC.

Many counts were recorded for this clonotype. This rearrangement joins TRBV3-1 to TRBJ2-5; 7 bases are shared with TRBD2. Germline CDR1 and CDR2: LGHDT and YNNKEL (reference sequence). The CDR3 covers 14 residues. The trim removed 2 bases at V and 2 bases at J, leaving 2 bases unmatched. The CDR3 DNA sequence: TGTGCCAGCAGCCAAAGGGACTATCAAGAGACCCAGTACTTC. Translated: CASSQRDYQETQYF.

This clonotype was observed a handful of times. The chain uses TRBV18 and TRBJ2-1, with 7 bases that match TRBD1. Germline V gives CDR1 KGHSH, CDR2 LQKENI. This CDR3 contains 17 residues. The ends lost 3 bases at V and 0 bases at J; junction bases unmatched: 8. This CDR3 is CASSPGQGESSYNEQFF. Here the CDR3 DNA reads TGTGCCAGCTCACCCGGGCAGGGGGAGAGCTCCTACAATGAGCAGTTCTTC.

This clonotype has at least ten counts. The chain employs TRBV6-5 and TRBJ2-7; tentatively, D is TRBD2 (6 bases). Per germline, CDR1 MNHEY and CDR2 SVGAGI. The CDR3 covers 13 residues. Trimming shortened V by 7 bases and J by 6 bases, and 16 bases separated the two germline ends. The CDR3 DNA follows: TGTGCCAGCATGGTACTAGCTGGCGGCGAGCAGTACTTC. Protein product: CASMVLAGGEQYF.

This clonotype was counted ten times or more. V and J are TRBV9 and TRBJ2-7; D is ambiguous. The V gene lost 0 bases and the J gene lost 1 base, with 11 bases spanning the gap. Per the germline V gene, CDR1 is SGDLS and CDR2 is YYNGEE. This CDR3 spans 15 amino acids. CDR3 DNA sequence: TGTGCCAGCAGCGTAGAGGCCTTCCCTTCCTACGAGCAGTACTTC. This encodes CASSVEAFPSYEQYF.

This clonotype was recorded many times. The CDR3 is CASSFREQSYEQYF. CDR3 DNA: TGTGCCAGCAGTTTCCGGGAACAGTCCTACGAGCAGTACTTC. This chain joins TRBV12-3 or TRBV12-4 and TRBJ2-7, with D perhaps TRBD2 (5 bases). CDR3 size: 14 residues. V was cut by 3 bases and J by 1 base, with 10 bases left in between.

This clonotype came up many times. This chain joins TRBV5-1 and TRBJ1-6; unclear D gene. The CDR3 sequence is 14 residues long. Trimming pared 0 bases from V and 11 bases from J, leaving 12 bases between. Germline assignment: CDR1 SGHRS and CDR2 YFSETQ. The CDR3 bases are TGCGCCAGCAGCTTGGAGGGTGCAGGAGCACCCCTCCACTTT. It translates to CASSLEGAGAPLHF. Drawing the rest from reference TRBV5-1 and TRBJ1-6, the complete variable domain is KAGVTQTPRYLIKTRGQQVTLSCSPISGHRSVSWYQQTPGQGLQFLFEYFSETQRNKGNFPGRFSGRQFSNSRSEMNVSTLELGDSALYLCASSLEGAGAPLHFGNGTRLTVT.

The table lists this clonotype with many counts. This rearrangement joins TRBV5-4 to TRBJ2-1, with a tentative D call TRBD1 (5 bases). Trimming pared 2 bases from V and 0 bases from J, leaving 9 bases between. CDR3 length: 15 residues. CDR1 is SGHNT and CDR2 is YYREEE in the germline V gene (reference sequence). The CDR3, as DNA: TGTGCCAGCAGCTTTGGGGCAAGCTCCTACAATGAGCAGTTCTTC. It specifies CASSFGASSYNEQFF.

In its sample, this clonotype was seen many times. The chain combines TRBV18 with TRBJ2-1, with TRBD1 as a possible D gene (5 bases). Trimming pared 2 bases from V and 1 base from J, leaving 9 bases between. Germline CDR1 is KGHSH and CDR2 is LQKENI. The CDR3 has 15 amino acids. The CDR3 sequence: CASSPMQGSYNEQFF. In DNA form, the CDR3 reads TGTGCCAGCTCACCAATGCAGGGATCCTACAATGAGCAGTTCTTC.

The chain couples TRBV19 to TRBJ1-2, with TRBD1 identical over 9 bases. Germline trimming cut 7 bases from V and 8 bases from J; bases unmatched to any gene: 11. Germline V CDR1 and CDR2: LNHDA, SQIVND (reference sequence). The CDR3 has 14 amino acids. CDR3 coding DNA: TGTGCCAGTACCCTCCGGGACAGGGTCGGAGGCTACACCTTC. It is translated as CASTLRDRVGGYTF.

The table lists this clonotype with many counts. The CDR3 nucleotides are TGCGCCAGCAGCCAGACCCACACAGATACGCAGTATTTT. Protein product: CASSQTHTDTQYF. This chain connects TRBV4-1 to TRBJ2-3; D unclear. Deletions cut 3 bases from V and 2 bases from J, with 6 bases between. This CDR3 spans 13 amino acids. Germline lookup yields CDR1 MGHRA and CDR2 YSYEKL.

This clonotype was seen ten or more times. The chain is built from TRBV6-1 and TRBJ1-6, with TRBD1 matching over 9 bases. Looked up from germline, CDR1 is MNHNS and CDR2 is SASEGT. The CDR3 spans 16 residues. The V gene end was trimmed by 6 bases and the J gene end by 5 bases; junction bases not matched to a gene: 8. The CDR3 region has the DNA TGTGCCAGCAGCCCTTGGACAGGGGACCATAATTCACCCCTCCACTTT. Protein sequence: CASSPWTGDHNSPLHF.

Regarding this clonotype: A clone one base away is much larger, so this may be a read error. The chain has TRBV30 and TRBJ2-7; D not certain. CDR3 size: 14 residues. The germline V gene encodes CDR1 GTSNPN and CDR2 SVGIG (reference sequence). In DNA, the CDR3 is TGTGCCTGGAGTAAGATGTCTCGCACCTACGAGCAGCACTTC. It translates to CAWSKMSRTYEQHF. Using reference TRBV30 and TRBJ2-7 for the parts outside the CDR3, the full variable domain is SQTIHQWPATLVQPVGSPLSLECTVEGTSNPNLYWYRQAAGRGLQLLFYSVGIGQISSEVPQNLSASRPQDRQFILSSKKLLLSDSGFYLCAWSKMSRTYEQHFGPGTRLTVT.

The chain employs TRBV12-5 and TRBJ2-7; maybe TRBD1 (5 bases). The V and J ends lost 5 bases and 2 bases respectively, with 10 bases between them. CDR1 and CDR2 from the germline V gene are LGHNT and FRNRAP. The CDR3 spans 13 residues. The CDR3 DNA sequence: TGTGCTAGTGGTCTGGACACTACCTACGAGCAGTACTTC. This gives the protein CASGLDTTYEQYF.

This clonotype was found many times. The chain employs TRBV29-1 and TRBJ2-3, with D unresolved. The CDR3 length is 12 residues. CDR1 is SQVTM and CDR2 is ANQGSEA in the germline V gene. V was clipped by 2 bases and J by 4 bases, with 7 bases between them. The CDR3 protein is CSVEHVADTQYF. CDR3 bases: TGCAGCGTTGAACACGTCGCAGATACGCAGTATTTT.